This T cell receptor (beta chain) appears in the sequencing data of a study of OX40 agonist ivuxolimab in advanced cancers. The overall study: Ivuxolimab, an agonist antibody against OX40 (CD134), was given to patients.

For this clone: The target antigen is unknown.

Study findings and constraints: Clonal expansion among partial responders at 0.1-3.0 mg/kg ranked near the lowest.

Profiling relied on immunoSEQ multiplex PCR, and the TCRdb table lists in-frame clones only, not all of them. Here the sample spans about 44,000 clones, 75% to 90% being singletons. Blood got drawn at baseline, again on cycle 4 day 1, and then on cycle 7 day 1. This receptor was identified in an adult with an advanced solid tumor such as melanoma, head and neck, liver or kidney cancer. The material was CD4+ or CD8+ T cells sorted from blood, obtained in a trial of the OX40 agonist ivuxolimab.

This CDR3 is CASSNQGGNQPQHF. The CDR3 nucleotides are TGCGCCAGCAGCAATCAGGGGGGCAATCAGCCCCAGCATTTT. The chain is built from TRBV10-2 and TRBJ1-5; 7 bases align to TRBD1. This CDR3 spans 14 amino acids. The V segment lost 6 bases and the J segment 2 bases; nucleotides outside the gene matches: 4. CDR1 is WSHSY and CDR2 is SAAADI in the germline V gene.